This is a list of T cell receptor beta chains from one sample in a study of blood T cell repertoires in COVID-19. Profiled with immunoSEQ multiplex PCR; TCRdb holds only in-frame clones, not every one. The sample lists 110,000 to 150,000 clones; around 79% were seen once. The specimen was peripheral blood. All receptors derive from a man aged 55 to 69 with acute or convalescent COVID-19. Each CDR3 is given with its conserved first and last residue. The D gene is left open where the match is weak. A row's size may be missing; if present it is once, few, many or a size class.

NA	TRBJ1-1	NA	TRBV6-6	TGTGCCAGCAGTTACAGGGAGGGAGGAACTGAAGCTTTCTTT	CASSYREGGTEAFF
TRBD2	TRBJ2-3	NA	TRBV20-1	TGCAGTGCTAGTATTTTCGCTAGCGGACGCACAGATACGCAGTATTTT	CSASIFASGRTDTQYF
NA	TRBJ1-6	NA	TRBV5-1	TGCGCCAGCAGCTCCTCCGAGGGGAGGGATAATTCACCCCTCCACTTT	CASSSSEGRDNSPLHF
NA	TRBJ1-1	NA	TRBV4-1	TGCGCCAGCAGCCAACAGATACTACAGGGAGAAGCTTTCTTT	CASSQQILQGEAFF
NA	TRBJ2-7	NA	TRBV14	TGTGCCAGCAGCCAAGAACCATCAGGATATGACGAGCAGTACTTC	CASSQEPSGYDEQYF
NA	TRBJ1-3	NA	TRBV28	TGTGCCAGCAGTTTACCAGGGATGGGAAACACCATATATTTT	CASSLPGMGNTIYF
TRBD1	TRBJ1-2	NA	TRBV7-2	TGTGCCAGCAGGGGGACAGGGAGTGGCTACACCTTC	CASRGTGSGYTF
TRBD1	TRBJ1-1	NA	TRBV5-4	TGTGCCAGCAGCTTAGGAGGTTTAGGGGGCAGAGCTGAAGCTTTCTTT	CASSLGGLGGRAEAFF
NA	TRBJ1-1	NA	TRBV25-1	TGTGCCAGCAGTGACCAGGGCAAAGCTTTCTTT	CASSDQGKAFF
NA	TRBJ1-2	NA	TRBV10-3	TGTGCCATCAGTGAGTCGAGTGGTTATAACTATGGCTACACCTTC	CAISESSGYNYGYTF
NA	TRBJ1-2	NA	TRBV6-2/TRBV6-3	TGTGCCAGCAGTTACACCGGTCCGTGGGGCTACACCTTC	CASSYTGPWGYTF
NA	TRBJ2-3	NA	TRBV5-8	TGTGCCAGCAGCTTGGAGAGTAGCACAGATACGCAGTATTTT	CASSLESSTDTQYF
TRBD1	TRBJ1-5	NA	TRBV19	TGTGCCAGTAGGGTGGACAGGGTCAAGAGTCAGCCCCAGCATTTT	CASRVDRVKSQPQHF
NA	TRBJ2-7	NA	TRBV27	TGTGCCAGCAGTCCGGGACTGTCGGCGCTAGGGAAGTACTTC	CASSPGLSALGKYF
NA	TRBJ1-2	few	TRBV25-1	TGTGCCAGCAGTGAAAGGAACAGGGTGGGGAGCTACACCTTC	CASSERNRVGSYTF
TRBD2	TRBJ2-2	NA	TRBV24-1	TGTGCCACCAGTGATTTTCGGACTAGCGGGATCGACACCGGGGAGCTGTTTTTT	CATSDFRTSGIDTGELFF
NA	TRBJ1-2	once	TRBV7-9	TGTGCCAGCAGCACATCCGGACAGAACCTCTATGGCTACACCTTC	CASSTSGQNLYGYTF
TRBD1	TRBJ1-2	NA	TRBV6-1	TGTGCCAGCAGTGAGACTCAGGGGGCTGGTGGCTACACCTTC	CASSETQGAGGYTF
NA	TRBJ2-3	NA	TRBV10-3	TGTGCCATCAGTGAGTCAAGCGGCAGCACAGATACGCAGTATTTT	CAISESSGSTDTQYF
TRBD1	TRBJ1-2	NA	TRBV30	TGTGCCTGGAGTGCGTCCCGACAGGGTGGTGGCTACACCTTC	CAWSASRQGGGYTF
TRBD1	TRBJ1-2	NA	TRBV30	TGTGCCTGGAGTATCGGACAGGGGGCCTTCTATGGCTACACCTTC	CAWSIGQGAFYGYTF
TRBD1	TRBJ2-7	NA	TRBV29-1	TGCAGCGTGGATGGACAGGGGTTTTACGAGCAGTACTTC	CSVDGQGFYEQYF
NA	TRBJ1-2	NA	TRBV14	TGTGCCAGCAGCCAAGATCGTAGAGGGATCGATGGCTACACCTTC	CASSQDRRGIDGYTF
NA	TRBJ1-1	NA	TRBV7-8	TGTGCCAGCAGTAACAGGAACACTGAAGCTTTCTTT	CASSNRNTEAFF
TRBD1	TRBJ1-6	NA	TRBV30	TGTGCCTTACGAACAGGGGTTGCCTCCTATAATTCACCCCTCCACTTT	CALRTGVASYNSPLHF
NA	TRBJ1-1	NA	TRBV7-9	TGTGCCAGCACCACAGGTCTCACCACTGAAGCTTTCTTT	CASTTGLTTEAFF
NA	TRBJ1-5	NA	TRBV12-3/TRBV12-4	TGTGCCAGCAGTTTTACAGGCAATCAGCCCCAGCATTTT	CASSFTGNQPQHF
NA	TRBJ1-2	once	TRBV19	TGTGCCAGTCTCGACAGGCCGCGCTATGGCTACACCTTC	CASLDRPRYGYTF
TRBD2	TRBJ2-3	NA	TRBV7-7	TGTGCTAGCAGCTTAGGGAGCGGGAGAACAGATACGCAGTATTTT	CASSLGSGRTDTQYF
NA	TRBJ2-7	few	TRBV7-3	TGTGCCAGCAGCCTACAGACAGGCGGGGAGCAGTACTTC	CASSLQTGGEQYF
TRBD1	TRBJ1-6	many	TRBV24-1	TGTGCCACCAGTTCGGGACAGGGTGATGGTTCACCCCTCCACTTT	CATSSGQGDGSPLHF
TRBD1	TRBJ2-7	NA	TRBV7-8	TGTGCCAGCAGCTCTTCGCCAGGACAGGGGGCTCTCGAGCAGTACTTC	CASSSSPGQGALEQYF
NA	TRBJ2-7	NA	TRBV6-6	TGTGCCAGCAGGACAAACAAGAGGGGACGGGGGGAGCAGTACTTC	CASRTNKRGRGEQYF
TRBD1	TRBJ2-2	NA	TRBV5-5	TGTGCCAGCCGCACAGGGGGGAGCACCGGGGAGCTGTTTTTT	CASRTGGSTGELFF
NA	TRBJ1-6	NA	TRBV27	TGTGCCACCCGTTCCCGCGGATCGCCGAATTCACCCCTCCACTTT	CATRSRGSPNSPLHF
TRBD2	TRBJ2-5	NA	TRBV6-5	TGTGCCAGCAGTCTGGGACTAGCTGGGGAGACCCAGTACTTC	CASSLGLAGETQYF
NA	TRBJ1-1	NA	TRBV30	TGTGCCTGGTCTAGTGCAGCGAACACTGAAGCTTTCTTT	CAWSSAANTEAFF
TRBD2	TRBJ2-5	NA	TRBV7-8	TGTGCCAGCAGCTTAAGGTCTAGCGGGATAGGAAAGACCCAGTACTTC	CASSLRSSGIGKTQYF
TRBD1	TRBJ1-2	NA	TRBV24-1	TGTGCCACCAGTGATCGTGGGACAGGGGAGGTCTATGGCTACACCTTC	CATSDRGTGEVYGYTF